The T cell receptor (beta chain) under discussion was sequenced for a study of a mutant IDH1 vaccine in newly diagnosed glioma. Study background: With temozolomide cycles, or 4-6 weeks after radiotherapy alone, vaccination was started.

Data came from immunoSEQ multiplex PCR; TCRdb stores just in-frame clones and leaves some out. The repertoire holds around 60,000 clones, roughly 84% seen once, with about 4% in the top ten. The time point here: week 35, safety follow-up. With topical imiquimod, each dose of the vaccine consisted of 300 ug of mutant IDH1 20-mer peptide. This clone has a single count. Its antigen is currently unknown. The CDR3 sequence is 13 residues long. Trimming took 4 bases from V and 7 from J, leaving 17 bases between them. Germline V gene lookup returns CDR1 SQVTM and CDR2 ANQGSEA. This sequence originates from a man younger than 40 with glioma. The chain couples TRBV29-1 to TRBJ2-7; weak D call: TRBD1 (5 bases). The sequenced sample was PBMCs, obtained from a glioma patient whose treatment included an IDH1 peptide vaccine. The CDR3 DNA sequence: TGCAGCGTTGGGGCCGACTCAGCAGGGGAGCAGTACTTC. It encodes CSVGADSAGEQYF.